The rows below give T cell receptor beta chains drawn from one sample of a study of a mutant IDH1 vaccine in newly diagnosed glioma. TCRdb's copy holds only in-frame clones and misses some; the assay was immunoSEQ multiplex PCR. Of 45,000 to 55,000 clones in the sample, 86% were seen once. Source: PBMCs, taken from a glioma patient treated with radiotherapy, temozolomide or both. These receptors were collected from a man aged 35-49 years with glioma. CDR3s include the opening cysteine and the closing phenylalanine or tryptophan. A D gene is named only where the DNA matches it firmly. Only some rows state a clone size, as once, few, many or a class for expanded clones.

TRBV6-5	TRBJ2-3	NA	TRBD1	TGTGCCACCTCCCGGGACAGGGTCGCAGATACGCAGTATTTT	CATSRDRVADTQYF
TRBV7-2	TRBJ2-1	NA	TRBD2	TGTGCCAGCAGCCTCAGGGAGGGTGAGTCCGCCCTTTCCTACAATGAGCAGTTCTTC	CASSLREGESALSYNEQFF
TRBV29-1	TRBJ2-2	NA	NA	TGCAGCGTTGAGGTTGTAGGGGAGCTGTTTTTT	CSVEVVGELFF
TRBV9	TRBJ2-1	NA	TRBD2	TGTGCCAGCAGCGTAGGTGTGGGGCTAGCGGTTTACAATGAGCAGTTCTTC	CASSVGVGLAVYNEQFF
TRBV6-1	TRBJ1-1	NA	NA	TGTGCCACCAGCGGGACTGCGAACACTGAAGCTTTCTTT	CATSGTANTEAFF
TRBV7-8	TRBJ2-7	NA	NA	TGTGCCAGCAGCTCCCGGGGTGAGCAGTACTTC	CASSSRGEQYF
TRBV27	TRBJ2-7	NA	NA	TGTGCCAGCCTCGAGCAGTACTTC	CASLEQYF
TRBV27	TRBJ2-7	NA	NA	TGTGCCAGCAGTTTATCGTGGGGGGCCTACGAGCAGTACTTC	CASSLSWGAYEQYF
TRBV5-4	TRBJ2-5	once	TRBD1	TGTGCCAGCAGCCCAGGGGGACGGCAAGAGACCCAGTACTTC	CASSPGGRQETQYF
TRBV11-1	TRBJ2-1	NA	TRBD1	TGTGCCAGCAGCCCAGACAGGGGGCCGTACAATGAGCAGTTCTTC	CASSPDRGPYNEQFF
TRBV5-4	TRBJ2-3	NA	NA	TGTGCCAGCAGCTTGGTTAGGGGGGCAGCTGCAGATACGCAGTATTTT	CASSLVRGAAADTQYF
TRBV6-1	TRBJ2-3	NA	NA	TGTGCCAGCGGGCGGTCCCGGACAGATACGCAGTATTTT	CASGRSRTDTQYF
TRBV14	TRBJ2-7	NA	NA	TGTGCCAGCAGCCAACTCAACTCCTACGAGCAGTACTTC	CASSQLNSYEQYF
TRBV29-1	TRBJ2-7	NA	TRBD1	TGCAGCGTCGAAGGGGACAGGAGTTACGAGCAGTACTTC	CSVEGDRSYEQYF
TRBV5-1	TRBJ1-5	NA	NA	TGCGCCAGCAGCTTGTTGGGGGCAGGTCAGCCCCAGCATTTT	CASSLLGAGQPQHF
TRBV5-3	TRBJ1-3	NA	NA	TGTGCCAGAAGGAGAAGAGACAGCTCTGGAAACACCATATATTTT	CARRRRDSSGNTIYF
TRBV4-2	TRBJ2-7	NA	TRBD1	TGTGCCAGCAGCCAAGACCTGCAGGGGGCGCAGTACTTC	CASSQDLQGAQYF
TRBV11-2	TRBJ2-7	NA	NA	TGTGCCAGCGGGCGACAGTCCTACGAGCAGTACTTC	CASGRQSYEQYF
TRBV9	TRBJ1-4	NA	NA	TGTGCCAGCAGCCGGCAGGGGATCTCAACTAATGAAAAACTGTTTTTT	CASSRQGISTNEKLFF
TRBV6-6	TRBJ2-7	NA	NA	TGTGCCAGCAAGACGGGTCAGCGTCTCTCCTACGAGCAGTACTTC	CASKTGQRLSYEQYF
TRBV25-1	TRBJ2-5	NA	NA	TGTGCCAGCAGTGACTTACAAGAGACCCAGTACTTC	CASSDLQETQYF
TRBV5-4	TRBJ2-7	NA	NA	TGTGCCAGCAGCTTCCGCGAGACAGGCCTCGACGAGCAGTACTTC	CASSFRETGLDEQYF
TRBV15	TRBJ1-2	NA	NA	TGTGCCACCAGCAGGGAGGCGAACTATGGCTACACCTTC	CATSREANYGYTF
TRBV6-6	TRBJ1-4	few	NA	TGTGCCAGCAGGACCAAGCAAAAACTGTTTTTT	CASRTKQKLFF
TRBV18	TRBJ2-3	NA	NA	TGTGCCAGCTCAGGCTGGGACACCGGTAAGGACACAGATACGCAGTATTTT	CASSGWDTGKDTDTQYF
TRBV5-1	TRBJ2-7	few	TRBD2	TGCGCCAGCAGCCTGGGACTAGCGGGGTCCCCCTACGAGCAGTACTTC	CASSLGLAGSPYEQYF
TRBV5-4	TRBJ2-5	few	TRBD2	TGTGCCAGCAGCTCAAAGGCTAGCGGGCGTAGGATGGAGACCCAGTACTTC	CASSSKASGRRMETQYF
TRBV7-2	TRBJ2-7	NA	TRBD2	TGTGCCAGCAGCGGGGACTACGCCTACGAGCAGTACTTC	CASSGDYAYEQYF
TRBV7-8	TRBJ1-1	NA	NA	TGTGCCAGCAGCTTAGAGTATGCAGGGGTGAATGCTTTCTTT	CASSLEYAGVNAFF
TRBV5-1	TRBJ2-3	NA	NA	TGCGCCAGCAGCTTGGCCGGAGGAGGGACAGATACGCAGTATTTT	CASSLAGGGTDTQYF
TRBV5-6	TRBJ1-5	NA	NA	TGTGCCAGCAGCTCGACACCAAATCAGCCCCAGCATTTT	CASSSTPNQPQHF
TRBV6-1	TRBJ2-7	NA	TRBD1	TGTGCCAGCAACGGACAGGGGGTCTCCTACGAGCAGTACTTC	CASNGQGVSYEQYF
TRBV6-6	TRBJ2-5	NA	NA	TGTGCCAGCAGGCTTGGGGAGACCCAGTACTTC	CASRLGETQYF
TRBV20-1	TRBJ2-4	NA	NA	TGCAGTGCTAGAGTGGGGGGTCGGAAGTACTTC	CSARVGGRKYF
TRBV5-4	TRBJ2-7	NA	NA	TGTGCCAGCAGGATCAAAGGGGGTCCCCACGAGCAGTACTTC	CASRIKGGPHEQYF
TRBV6-4	TRBJ2-3	NA	TRBD2	TGTGCCAGCAGTGACGTAGCGGGAGGCACAGATACGCAGTATTTT	CASSDVAGGTDTQYF
TRBV4-1	TRBJ2-4	NA	NA	TGCGCCAGCAGCCAAACCAGGGTTAGGGACATTCAGTACTTC	CASSQTRVRDIQYF
TRBV2	TRBJ2-1	NA	NA	TGTGCCAGCAAGGGGCGGTTGGTCTCCTACAATGAGCAGTTCTTC	CASKGRLVSYNEQFF
TRBV5-1	TRBJ1-4	NA	NA	TGCGCCAGCAGCTTGGAGGTGGGCTCTAATGAAAAACTGTTTTTT	CASSLEVGSNEKLFF
TRBV7-9	TRBJ2-3	once	NA	TGTGCCAGCAGCGTAGTAGGTGGAGGCACAGATACGCAGTATTTT	CASSVVGGGTDTQYF
TRBV5-6	TRBJ2-1	NA	TRBD2	TGTGCCAGCAGCTTGTGGGCCCGACTAGCGGGAGTCAATGAGCAGTTCTTC	CASSLWARLAGVNEQFF
TRBV5-1	TRBJ2-7	NA	TRBD1	TGCGCCAGCAGCTGGGACAGGGGGGGCAACTCGGCGGAGCAGTACTTC	CASSWDRGGNSAEQYF
TRBV5-6	TRBJ2-1	NA	NA	TGTGCCAGCAGCCAACGACTGGAGCAGTTCTTC	CASSQRLEQFF
TRBV5-6	TRBJ2-1	NA	NA	TGTGCCAGCAGCTTGGCGGGGGGCACCTACAATGAGCAGTTCTTC	CASSLAGGTYNEQFF
TRBV11-2	TRBJ2-5	NA	NA	TGTGCCAGCAGCTTAGGGAGGTCCCAAGAGACCCAGTACTTC	CASSLGRSQETQYF
TRBV5-1	TRBJ2-3	few	TRBD2	TGCGCCAGTCCCTCGGGGGGGGTCACAGATACGCAGTATTTT	CASPSGGVTDTQYF
TRBV7-9	TRBJ1-1	NA	NA	TGTGCCAGCAGCCCTCGACATGGGGACCATGAAGCTTTCTTT	CASSPRHGDHEAFF
TRBV6-5	TRBJ1-5	few	NA	TGTGCCAGCAGCAGGACAGTTTATAGCAATCAGCCCCAGCATTTT	CASSRTVYSNQPQHF
TRBV19	TRBJ2-1	NA	TRBD2	TGTGCCAGTACTACGCGCGGGAGTAAAAATCAGTTCTTC	CASTTRGSKNQFF
TRBV7-2	TRBJ1-5	NA	NA	TGTGCCAGCAGCTTAGACCGTCTCGCTAGCAATCAGCCCCAGCATTTT	CASSLDRLASNQPQHF
TRBV29-1	TRBJ2-1	NA	TRBD2	TGCAGCGTTAATAGAGGACTAGCGGACAATGAGCAGTTCTTC	CSVNRGLADNEQFF
TRBV9	TRBJ1-2	NA	TRBD1	TGTGCCAGCAGCACCCGGGACAGCTTTAACTATGGCTACACCTTC	CASSTRDSFNYGYTF
TRBV7-8	TRBJ1-2	once	NA	TGTGCCAGCAGCTTACAGAATAACTATGGCTACACCTTC	CASSLQNNYGYTF
TRBV19	TRBJ1-5	NA	NA	TGTGCCACCCACCGGGACGAAGATCAGCCCCAGCATTTT	CATHRDEDQPQHF
TRBV6-5	TRBJ2-3	NA	TRBD2	TGTGCCAGCAGAGCGGGAGGGCTCTCTCCAGATACGCAGTATTTT	CASRAGGLSPDTQYF
TRBV19	TRBJ2-7	NA	TRBD2	TGTGCCAGTAGCCTCGGGGGGACCTACGAGCAGTACTTC	CASSLGGTYEQYF
TRBV27	TRBJ2-1	NA	NA	TGTGCCAGCAGTTTTCCTGGTACCGGATTATTTGTGCAGTTCTTC	CASSFPGTGLFVQFF
TRBV10-3	TRBJ2-5	NA	NA	TGTGCCATCAGTGAGTCGGGGCCTCTCCAGCGGGAGACCCAGTACTTC	CAISESGPLQRETQYF